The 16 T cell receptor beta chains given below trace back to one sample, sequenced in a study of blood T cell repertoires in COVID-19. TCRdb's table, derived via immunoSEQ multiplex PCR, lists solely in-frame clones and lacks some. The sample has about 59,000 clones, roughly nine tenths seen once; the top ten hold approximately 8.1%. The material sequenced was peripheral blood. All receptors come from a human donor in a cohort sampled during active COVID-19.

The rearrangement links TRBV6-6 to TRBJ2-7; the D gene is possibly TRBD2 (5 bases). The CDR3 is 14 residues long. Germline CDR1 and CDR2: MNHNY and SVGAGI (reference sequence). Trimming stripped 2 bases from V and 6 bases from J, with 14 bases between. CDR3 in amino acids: CASSYDRREGEQYF. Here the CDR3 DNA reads TGTGCCAGCAGTTACGACCGTCGCGAGGGCGAGCAGTACTTC.

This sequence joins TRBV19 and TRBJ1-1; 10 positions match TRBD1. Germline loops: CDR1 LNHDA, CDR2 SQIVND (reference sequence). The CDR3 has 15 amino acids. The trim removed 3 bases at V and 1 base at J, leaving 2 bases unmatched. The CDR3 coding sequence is TGTGCCAGTAGTATGACAGGGGGCGGGAACACTGAAGCTTTCTTT. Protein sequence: CASSMTGGGNTEAFF.

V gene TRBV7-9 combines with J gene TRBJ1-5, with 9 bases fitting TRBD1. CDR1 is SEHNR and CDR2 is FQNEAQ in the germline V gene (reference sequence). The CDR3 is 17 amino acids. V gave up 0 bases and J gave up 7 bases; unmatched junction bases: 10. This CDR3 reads CASSLALGTGREQPQHF. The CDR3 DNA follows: TGTGCCAGCAGCTTAGCATTGGGGACAGGGAGAGAACAGCCCCAGCATTTT. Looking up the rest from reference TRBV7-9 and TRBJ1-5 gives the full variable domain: DTGVSQNPRHKITKRGQNVTFRCDPISEHNRLYWYRQTLGQGPEFLTYFQNEAQLEKSRLLSDRFSAERPKGSFSTLEIQRTEQGDSAMYLCASSLALGTGREQPQHFGDGTRLSIL.

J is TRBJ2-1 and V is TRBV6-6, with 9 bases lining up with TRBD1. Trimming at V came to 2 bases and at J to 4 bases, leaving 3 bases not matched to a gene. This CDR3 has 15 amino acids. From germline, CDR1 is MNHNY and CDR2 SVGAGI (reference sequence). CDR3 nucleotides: TGTGCCAGCAGTTACGCCGACAGGGGGTACAATGAGCAGTTCTTC. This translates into CASSYADRGYNEQFF.

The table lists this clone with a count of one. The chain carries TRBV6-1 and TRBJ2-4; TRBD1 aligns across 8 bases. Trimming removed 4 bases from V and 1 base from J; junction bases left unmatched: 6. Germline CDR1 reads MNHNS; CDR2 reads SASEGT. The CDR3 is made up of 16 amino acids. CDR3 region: CASSGDRGPAKNIQYF. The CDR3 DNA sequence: TGTGCCAGCAGTGGAGACAGGGGCCCCGCCAAAAACATTCAGTACTTC.

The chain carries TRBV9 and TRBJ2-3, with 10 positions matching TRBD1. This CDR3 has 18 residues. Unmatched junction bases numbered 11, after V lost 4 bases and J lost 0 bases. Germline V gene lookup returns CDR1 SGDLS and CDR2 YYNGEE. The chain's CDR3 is CASSKRTGGVPSTDTQYF. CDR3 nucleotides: TGTGCCAGCAGCAAACGGACAGGGGGAGTCCCTAGCACAGATACGCAGTATTTT.

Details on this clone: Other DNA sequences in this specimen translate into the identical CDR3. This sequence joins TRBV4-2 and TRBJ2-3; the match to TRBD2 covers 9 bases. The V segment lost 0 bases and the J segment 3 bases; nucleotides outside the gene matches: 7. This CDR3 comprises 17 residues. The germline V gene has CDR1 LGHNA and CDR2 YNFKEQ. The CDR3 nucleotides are TGTGCCAGCAGCCAAGATGGTAGCGGGAGTTTGACAGATACGCAGTATTTT. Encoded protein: CASSQDGSGSLTDTQYF.

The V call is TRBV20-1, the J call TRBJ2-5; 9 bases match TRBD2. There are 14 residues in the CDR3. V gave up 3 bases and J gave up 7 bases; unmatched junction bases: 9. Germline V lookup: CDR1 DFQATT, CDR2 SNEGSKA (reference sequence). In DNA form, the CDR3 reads TGCAGTGCTAGTTCGAATAGCGGGAGTGTGACCCAGTACTTC. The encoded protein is CSASSNSGSVTQYF.

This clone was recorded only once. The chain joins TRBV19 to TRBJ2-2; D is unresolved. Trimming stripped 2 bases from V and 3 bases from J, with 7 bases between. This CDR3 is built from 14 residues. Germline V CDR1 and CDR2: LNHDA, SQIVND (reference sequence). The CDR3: CASSIRHDTGELFF. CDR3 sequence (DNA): TGTGCCAGTAGTATAAGACACGACACCGGGGAGCTGTTTTTT.

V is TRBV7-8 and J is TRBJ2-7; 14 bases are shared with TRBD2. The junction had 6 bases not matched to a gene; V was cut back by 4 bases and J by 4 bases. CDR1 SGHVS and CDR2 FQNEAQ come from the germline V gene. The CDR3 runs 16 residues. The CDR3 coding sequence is TGTGCCAGCAGCTCGCCGACTAGCGGGGGGGGATACGAGCAGTACTTC. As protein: CASSSPTSGGGYEQYF.

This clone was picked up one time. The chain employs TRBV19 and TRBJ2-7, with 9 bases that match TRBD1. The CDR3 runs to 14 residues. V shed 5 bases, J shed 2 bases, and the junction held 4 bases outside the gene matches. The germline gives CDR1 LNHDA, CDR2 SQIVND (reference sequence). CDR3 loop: CASSLDRGAYEQYF. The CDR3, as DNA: TGTGCCAGTAGTTTGGACAGGGGCGCCTACGAGCAGTACTTC.

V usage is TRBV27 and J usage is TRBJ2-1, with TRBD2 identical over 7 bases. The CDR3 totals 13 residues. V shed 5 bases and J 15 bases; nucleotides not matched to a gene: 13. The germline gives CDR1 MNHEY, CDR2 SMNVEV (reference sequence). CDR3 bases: TGTGCCAGCAGTCCCGGGCAGTGGACTAGTACGTTCTTC. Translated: CASSPGQWTSTFF.

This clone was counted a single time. The CDR3 loop reads CASSRMEGYYNSPLHF. Written as DNA, the CDR3 is TGTGCCAGCAGTAGGATGGAGGGTTACTATAATTCACCCCTCCACTTT. This chain connects TRBV27 to TRBJ1-6; D remains unclear. Germline assignment: CDR1 MNHEY and CDR2 SMNVEV (reference sequence). Trimming pared 5 bases from V and 3 bases from J, leaving 14 bases between. The CDR3 covers 16 residues.

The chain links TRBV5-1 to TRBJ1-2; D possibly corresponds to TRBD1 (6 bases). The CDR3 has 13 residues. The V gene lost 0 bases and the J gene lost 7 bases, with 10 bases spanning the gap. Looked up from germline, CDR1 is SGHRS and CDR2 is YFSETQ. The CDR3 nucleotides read TGCGCCAGCAGCTTGGTACCAGGGGTTGGCTACACCTTC. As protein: CASSLVPGVGYTF.

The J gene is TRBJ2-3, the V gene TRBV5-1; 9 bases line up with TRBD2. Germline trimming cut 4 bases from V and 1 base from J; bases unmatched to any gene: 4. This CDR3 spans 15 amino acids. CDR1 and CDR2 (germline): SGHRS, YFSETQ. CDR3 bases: TGCGCCAGCAGCGAGACTAGCGGCCGCACAGATACGCAGTATTTT. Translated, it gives CASSETSGRTDTQYF.

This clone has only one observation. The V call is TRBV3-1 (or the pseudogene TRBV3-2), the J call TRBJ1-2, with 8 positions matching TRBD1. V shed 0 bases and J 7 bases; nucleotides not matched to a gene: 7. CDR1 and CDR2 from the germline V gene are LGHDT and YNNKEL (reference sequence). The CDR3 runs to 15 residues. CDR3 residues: CASSQDPDRVSGYTF. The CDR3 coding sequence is TGTGCCAGCAGCCAAGATCCGGACAGGGTGAGTGGCTACACCTTC.